This T cell receptor (beta chain) was documented in a study of beta chain features in type 1 diabetes. Every bit of the isolated RNA underwent reverse transcription, so sequencing read expressed TCRB transcripts. Sequencing was performed with immunoSEQ multiplex PCR; in TCRdb, only in-frame clones are kept and a portion is missing. The top ten clones hold 2.6% of a sample with 100,000 to 150,000 clones, approximately 15% of them seen once. Findings of the study overall: Fewer junction insertions and more nucleotide deletions appeared in type 1 diabetes patients. Any HLA effect on TCRB rearrangement was left unresolved by small sub-analyses. All four CD4+ subsets from Type 1 diabetes patients carried moderately but significantly shorter TCRB CDR3s. PCR might preferentially amplify shorter templates, equally in patients and controls.

CDR1 is SGHRS, CDR2 YFSETQ, per germline. The CDR3 runs to 13 residues. The ends were cut back, 2 bases at V and 10 bases at J, with 13 bases in the middle. In this sample, this clone turned up many times. Its target is not known. The sample taken for sequencing was central memory CD4+ T cells from blood. V and J are TRBV5-1 and TRBJ2-1; the D gene is possibly TRBD1 (6 bases). The TCR was taken from a man between 18 and 35 years old with type 1 diabetes. CDR3 amino acids: CASSFAGVQEQFF. The CDR3 coding sequence is TGCGCCAGCAGCTTTGCAGGGGTGCAGGAGCAGTTCTTC.